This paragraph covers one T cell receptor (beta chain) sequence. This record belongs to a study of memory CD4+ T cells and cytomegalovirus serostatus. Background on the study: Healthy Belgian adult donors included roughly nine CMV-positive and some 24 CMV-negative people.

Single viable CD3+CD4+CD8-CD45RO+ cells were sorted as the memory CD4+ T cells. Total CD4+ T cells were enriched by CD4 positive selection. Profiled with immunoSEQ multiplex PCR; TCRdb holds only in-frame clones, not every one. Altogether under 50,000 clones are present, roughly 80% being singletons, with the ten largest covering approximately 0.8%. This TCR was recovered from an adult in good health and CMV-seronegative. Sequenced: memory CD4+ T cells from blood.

CDR3 loop: CASSRGPFYGYTF. CDR3 bases: TGTGCCAGCTCCAGAGGGCCTTTCTATGGCTACACCTTC. The chain links TRBV6-1 to TRBJ1-2; D gene ambiguous. Germline V lookup: CDR1 MNHNS, CDR2 SASEGT. The CDR3 has 13 residues. V lost 8 bases and J 4 bases, leaving 14 bases between the germline ends.